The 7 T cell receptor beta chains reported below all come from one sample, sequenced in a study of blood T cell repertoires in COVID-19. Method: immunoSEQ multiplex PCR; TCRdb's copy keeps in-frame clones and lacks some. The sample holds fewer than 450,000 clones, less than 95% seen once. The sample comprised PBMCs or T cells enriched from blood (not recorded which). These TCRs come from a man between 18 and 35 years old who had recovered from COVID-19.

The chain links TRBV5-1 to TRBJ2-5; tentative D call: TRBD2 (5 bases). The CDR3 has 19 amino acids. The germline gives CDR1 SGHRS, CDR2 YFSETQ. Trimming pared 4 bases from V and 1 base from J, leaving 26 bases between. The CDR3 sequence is CASSPTGVGHGLIQETQYF. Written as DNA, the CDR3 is TGCGCCAGCAGCCCCACCGGGGTAGGCCACGGGCTAATCCAAGAGACCCAGTACTTC.

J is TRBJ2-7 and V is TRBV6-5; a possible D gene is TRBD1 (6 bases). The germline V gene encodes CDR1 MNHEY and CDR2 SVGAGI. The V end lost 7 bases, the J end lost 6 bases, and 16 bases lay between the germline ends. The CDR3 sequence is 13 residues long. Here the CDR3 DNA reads TGTGCCAGCATCCAGGGGTTGATTACCGAGCAGTACTTC. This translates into CASIQGLITEQYF.

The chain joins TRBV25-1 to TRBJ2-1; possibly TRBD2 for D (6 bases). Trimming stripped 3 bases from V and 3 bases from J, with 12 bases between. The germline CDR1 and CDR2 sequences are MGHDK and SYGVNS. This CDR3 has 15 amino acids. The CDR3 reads CASSDTGSVYNEQFF. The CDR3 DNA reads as TGTGCCAGCAGTGATACCGGGAGTGTCTACAATGAGCAGTTCTTC.

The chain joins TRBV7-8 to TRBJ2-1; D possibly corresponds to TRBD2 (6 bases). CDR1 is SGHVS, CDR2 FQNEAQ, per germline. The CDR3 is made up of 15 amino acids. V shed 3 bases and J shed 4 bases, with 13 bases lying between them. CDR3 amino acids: CASSFRGLQYNEQFF. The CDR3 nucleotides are TGTGCCAGCAGCTTCCGGGGACTCCAGTACAATGAGCAGTTCTTC.

CDR3 DNA: TGTGCCAGCTCGGGGGTAGTAGGAGGAAACACCATATATTTT. This translates into CASSGVVGGNTIYF. The rearrangement uses TRBV13 and TRBJ1-3; possibly TRBD1 for D (5 bases). There are 14 residues in the CDR3. Germline values: CDR1 PRHDT, CDR2 FYEKMQ (reference sequence). Deletions cut 8 bases from V and 4 bases from J, with 15 bases between.

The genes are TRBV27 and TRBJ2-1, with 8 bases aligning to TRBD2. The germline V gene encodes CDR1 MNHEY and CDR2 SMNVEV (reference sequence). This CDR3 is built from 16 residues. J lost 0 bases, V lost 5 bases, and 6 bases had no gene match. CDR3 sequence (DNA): TGTGCCAGCAGTCCTTTAGCGGGATTCTCCTACAATGAGCAGTTCTTC. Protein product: CASSPLAGFSYNEQFF.

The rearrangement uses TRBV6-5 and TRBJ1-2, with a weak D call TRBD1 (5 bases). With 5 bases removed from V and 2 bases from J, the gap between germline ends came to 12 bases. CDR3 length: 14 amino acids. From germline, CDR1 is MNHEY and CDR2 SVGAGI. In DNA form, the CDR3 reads TGTGCCAGCAGTCAGGGAAATTCAAACTATGGCTACACCTTC. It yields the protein CASSQGNSNYGYTF.